The 3 T cell receptor beta chains below all came from one sample that was sequenced in a study of identical twins (dated by TCRdb to 2016 to 2017). The library was made by 5' RACE. Sequencing relied on an Illumina HiSeq 2000. TCRdb reprocessing: public reads trimmed at Q25 with fastp, clones called with MiXCR, in-frame beta chains kept. Every CDR3 protein is listed once, alongside the most common genes and DNA of its rows. This sample gives hundreds of thousands of distinct CDR3 sequences in total; around 6.8% of them show up just once. The ten largest clones represent around 2.1% of the sample. This sample also appeared in a second study, on yellow fever vaccine responses in identical twins.

The sequencing sample was made of memory (CD45RO+) T cells sorted from blood. Explained via the paper, the cell subset or site label denotes: CD45RO+ enriched T cells. Receptors originate from a woman aged 18-29 years in good health.

The sample holds many counts of this clonotype. V and J are TRBV12-3 or TRBV12-4 and TRBJ1-6; maybe TRBD1 (6 bases). Trimming took 5 bases from V and 11 from J, leaving 16 bases between them. CDR3 length equals 14 residues. The CDR3 nucleotides are TGTGCCAGCAGTCCCACGGGGGGGCAGACACCCCTCCACTTT. The encoded protein is CASSPTGGQTPLHF.

This clonotype occurred many times. The chain employs TRBV14 and TRBJ2-3; TRBD2 agrees at 15 bases. This CDR3 contains 15 residues. Germline lookup yields CDR1 SGHDN and CDR2 FVKESK. J was trimmed by 14 bases and V by 0 bases; bases with no gene match: 6. This chain's CDR3 is CASSQDSGTSGRLYF. For the CDR3, the DNA is TGTGCCAGCAGCCAAGATTCGGGGACTAGCGGGAGGTTGTATTTT.

The DNA for the CDR3 is TGCAGTGCCCGAGGACGGGGGAGCTCCTACGAGCAGTACTTC. Its protein is CSARGRGSSYEQYF. V gene TRBV20-1 combines with J gene TRBJ2-7; D possibly corresponds to TRBD2 (6 bases). CDR1 and CDR2 from the germline V gene are DFQATT and SNEGSKA (reference sequence). The V gene lost 6 bases and the J gene lost 0 bases, with 15 bases spanning the gap. This CDR3 has 14 residues.